Detailed here is one TCR beta chain. Its antigen remains unidentified. Donors were all healthy Caucasians. TCRdb analysed the 5' RACE reads with MiXCR anew, one entry per CDR3 protein. This sample yields approximately 210,000 distinct CDR3 sequences, of which less than 10% are seen a single time; approximately 5.1% belongs to the top ten. Trimming took 1 base from V and 1 from J, leaving 12 bases between them. The CDR3 has 16 amino acids. Germline V gene data show CDR1 as SGDLS and CDR2 as YYNGEE. These data belong to a study of identical twins. Study observations and caveats: Conclusions were drawn cross-sectionally by statistical analysis, without following the same donors. There were fewer insertions in abundant cord blood beta clonotypes, but memory repertoires showed no such pattern.

Sequencing was performed on memory (CD45RO+) T cells sorted from blood. The sequence came from a woman aged 18-29 years in good health. The gene calls are TRBV9 and TRBJ2-1, with D unclear. Here the CDR3 DNA reads TGTGCCAGCAGCGTATCGATCCTTAGGTCCTACAATGAGCAGTTCTTC. The encoded protein is CASSVSILRSYNEQFF.